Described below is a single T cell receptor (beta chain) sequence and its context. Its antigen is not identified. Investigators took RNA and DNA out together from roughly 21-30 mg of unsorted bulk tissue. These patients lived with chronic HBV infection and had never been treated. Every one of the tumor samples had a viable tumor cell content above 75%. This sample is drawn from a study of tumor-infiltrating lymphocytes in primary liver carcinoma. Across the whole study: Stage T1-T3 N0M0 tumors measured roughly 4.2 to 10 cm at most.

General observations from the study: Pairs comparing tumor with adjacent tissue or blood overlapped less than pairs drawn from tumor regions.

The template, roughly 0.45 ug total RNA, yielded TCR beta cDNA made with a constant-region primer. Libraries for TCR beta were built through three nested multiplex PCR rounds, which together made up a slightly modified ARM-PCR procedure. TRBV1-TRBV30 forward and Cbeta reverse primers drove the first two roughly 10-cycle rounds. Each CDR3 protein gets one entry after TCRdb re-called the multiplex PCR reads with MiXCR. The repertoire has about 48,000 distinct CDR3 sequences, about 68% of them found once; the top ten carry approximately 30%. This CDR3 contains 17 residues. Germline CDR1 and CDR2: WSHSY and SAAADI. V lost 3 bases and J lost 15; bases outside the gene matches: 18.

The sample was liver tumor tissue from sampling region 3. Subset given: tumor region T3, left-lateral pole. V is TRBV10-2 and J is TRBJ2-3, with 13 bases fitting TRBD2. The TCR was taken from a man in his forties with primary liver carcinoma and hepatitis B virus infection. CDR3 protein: CASSEWTSGRGADMHYF. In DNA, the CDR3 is TGCGCCAGCAGTGAATGGACTAGCGGGAGAGGGGCGGATATGCATTATTTT.